The 13 T cell receptor beta chains below all came from one sample that was sequenced in a study of cytomegalovirus exposure and HLA in healthy donors. Primers: 60 Vbeta forward and 13 Jbeta reverse. Method: immunoSEQ multiplex PCR; TCRdb's copy keeps in-frame clones and lacks some. The sample yields nearly 65,000 clones, 73% seen once. The source material was PBMCs. Source of these receptors: a man between 45 and 60 years old in good health and CMV-seronegative.

This chain connects TRBV5-1 to TRBJ2-5; 7 positions match TRBD1. The CDR3 spans 14 residues. Germline CDR1 reads SGHRS; CDR2 reads YFSETQ. With 4 bases clipped from V and 1 base from J, the junction kept 4 bases outside the gene matches. In DNA form, the CDR3 reads TGCGCCAGCAGCCAGAGGACAGGCCAAGAGACCCAGTACTTC. As protein: CASSQRTGQETQYF.

This clone is a singleton in its sample. This chain links TRBV5-6 with TRBJ2-1; 7 nucleotides agree with TRBD2. Germline values: CDR1 SGHDT, CDR2 YYEEEE. V lost 0 bases and J lost 7; bases outside the gene matches: 13. The CDR3 runs to 17 residues. This CDR3 is CASSLEGWGGNGNEQFF. CDR3 nucleotides: TGTGCCAGCAGCTTGGAGGGGTGGGGGGGGAATGGGAATGAGCAGTTCTTC.

This clone was detected only a few times. The gene calls are TRBV9 and TRBJ1-3; 9 bases align to TRBD1. V trimming: 3 bases; J trimming: 4 bases; junction bases outside the gene matches: 11. The CDR3 length is 17 residues. Germline loops: CDR1 SGDLS, CDR2 YYNGEE. The CDR3 region has the DNA TGTGCCAGCAGCGCAAGCCCGGGACAGGGTAGAGGAAACACCATATATTTT. It encodes CASSASPGQGRGNTIYF.

The chain is built from TRBV9 and TRBJ2-2; unclear D gene. The V end lost 0 bases, the J end lost 4 bases, and 10 bases lay between the germline ends. CDR3 length: 15 residues. Per germline, CDR1 SGDLS and CDR2 YYNGEE. CDR3 in amino acids: CASSVGAAATGELFF. The CDR3 DNA follows: TGTGCCAGCAGCGTAGGGGCAGCAGCCACCGGGGAGCTGTTTTTT.

This chain uses TRBV18 with TRBJ1-5; D unresolved. V dropped 6 bases and J dropped 10 bases, with 19 bases sitting between them. There are 14 residues in the CDR3. Germline assignment: CDR1 KGHSH and CDR2 LQKENI. The CDR3 here is CASSQWADESPQHF. DNA for the CDR3: TGTGCCAGCTCCCAGTGGGCCGATGAATCTCCCCAGCATTTT.

This chain uses TRBV27 with TRBJ2-7, with TRBD1 matching over 9 bases. There are 15 residues in the CDR3. J gave up 0 bases and V 6 bases, and 6 bases lay outside the gene matches. Germline CDR1 and CDR2: MNHEY and SMNVEV (reference sequence). The CDR3 region is CASSGQGSISYEQYF. CDR3 DNA: TGTGCCAGCAGCGGACAGGGGTCCATCTCCTACGAGCAGTACTTC.

For this clone: Mismatch with germline at one junction end may stem from a read error. The chain has TRBV2 and TRBJ2-7; D possibly corresponds to TRBD1 (6 bases). Looked up from germline, CDR1 is SNHLY and CDR2 is FYNNEI. CDR3 size: 16 residues. In DNA, the CDR3 is TGTGCCGGCAGTGAACAGAGCACAGGGAGCTCCTACGAGCAGTACTTC. Translating gives CAGSEQSTGSSYEQYF.

V is TRBV10-2 and J is TRBJ2-1; D possibly corresponds to TRBD2 (6 bases). Germline lookup yields CDR1 WSHSY and CDR2 SAAADI. The CDR3 runs to 16 residues. V was cut by 4 bases and J by 0 bases, with 13 bases left in between. CDR3 coding DNA: TGCGCCAGCAGTGGGGGGACTGCGAGCTCCTACAATGAGCAGTTCTTC. It codes for CASSGGTASSYNEQFF.

This clone appeared once. The chain links TRBV13 to TRBJ2-1, with 11 bases identical to TRBD2. V shed 3 bases, J shed 8 bases, and the junction held 9 bases outside the gene matches. CDR1 and CDR2 from the germline V gene are PRHDT and FYEKMQ (reference sequence). The CDR3 runs to 16 residues. The CDR3 DNA reads TGTGCCAGCAGCTTCATCCTCGGGACTAGCGGACATGAGCAGTTCTTC. Translating it yields CASSFILGTSGHEQFF.

The chain has TRBV6-1 and TRBJ2-5; D possibly corresponds to TRBD2 (5 bases). Trimming cost V 0 bases and J 10 bases, with 21 bases left between them. Germline V gives CDR1 MNHNS, CDR2 SASEGT. The CDR3 runs 16 residues. CDR3 residues: CASSEALLRAPIDQYF. The CDR3 nucleotides are TGTGCCAGCAGTGAAGCGCTTCTGCGGGCCCCGATTGACCAGTACTTC.

V and J are TRBV27 and TRBJ2-7, with unresolved D. Germline-derived CDR1 and CDR2 are MNHEY and SMNVEV (reference sequence). The CDR3 totals 14 residues. Trimming removed 8 bases at V and 6 bases at J, with 20 bases between. Written as DNA, the CDR3 is TGTGCCAGCTCCTCTCCAACGTCCCTCGGCGAGCAGTACTTC. Amino acid sequence: CASSSPTSLGEQYF.

The chain recombines TRBV25-1 with TRBJ2-2; TRBD2 is a possible D gene (6 bases). The CDR3 sequence is 13 residues long. Germline CDR1 is MGHDK and CDR2 is SYGVNS. V lost 10 bases and J 4 bases, leaving 13 bases between the germline ends. The CDR3 DNA reads TGTGCCACCGGGGGATTCCTCACCGGGGAGCTGTTTTTT. Residues: CATGGFLTGELFF.

This clone was observed a single time. The chain recombines TRBV10-3 with TRBJ2-7, with a tentative D call TRBD1 (6 bases). This CDR3 is 15 amino acids long. Germline loops: CDR1 ENHRY, CDR2 SYGVKD. V lost 10 bases to trimming and J lost 2 bases, with 21 bases between them. This CDR3 is CATATTGWQAYEQYF. DNA for the CDR3: TGTGCCACCGCTACCACAGGGTGGCAGGCCTACGAGCAGTACTTC.